The 13 T cell receptor beta chains presented below share a single source sample, sequenced in a study of blood T cell repertoires in COVID-19. This table comes from immunoSEQ multiplex PCR, and its TCRdb copy is limited to in-frame clones, with some not included. The table has about 160,000 clones, over 65% seen once. Sequences were obtained from peripheral blood. The receptor set was obtained from a man in his 60s with acute or convalescent COVID-19.

V is TRBV27 and J is TRBJ2-2; D is unclear. This CDR3 is 11 amino acids long. CDR1 is MNHEY and CDR2 is SMNVEV in the germline V gene (reference sequence). V lost 10 bases and J lost 2, with 5 bases in between. The CDR3 DNA is TGTGCCACCCAAAACACCGGGGAGCTGTTTTTT. This codes for CATQNTGELFF.

The J gene is TRBJ2-3, the V gene TRBV2; 9 bases fit TRBD2. The CDR3 runs to 16 residues. V gave up 3 bases and J gave up 9 bases; unmatched junction bases: 13. Germline V gene data show CDR1 as SNHLY and CDR2 as FYNNEI. The CDR3 bases are TGTGCCAGCAGTGAGAGTAGCCTAGCGGGGCCCGTAACGCAGTATTTT. It is translated as CASSESSLAGPVTQYF.

The chain carries TRBV6-2 or TRBV6-3 and TRBJ2-1; 8 nucleotides align to TRBD1. The V and J ends lost 4 bases and 4 bases, in that order; junction bases with no gene match: 6. The CDR3 length is 15 residues. Looked up from germline, CDR1 is MNHEY and CDR2 is SVGEGT. The CDR3 sequence: CASSFPTGAYNEQFF. The DNA for the CDR3 is TGTGCCAGCAGTTTCCCGACAGGGGCATACAATGAGCAGTTCTTC.

The chain couples TRBV19 to TRBJ1-5; D remains ambiguous. The germline V and J ends were trimmed by 5 bases and 3 bases, with 11 bases remaining between them. The CDR3 contains 14 residues. CDR1 is LNHDA and CDR2 is SQIVND in the germline V gene (reference sequence). The DNA for the CDR3 is TGTGCCAGTAGTTGGGCATCTTCCAATCAGCCCCAGCATTTT. It is translated as CASSWASSNQPQHF.

The chain is built from TRBV27 and TRBJ1-2, with 8 bases matching TRBD1. V dropped 6 bases and J dropped 8; count of bases not matched to a gene: 8. The CDR3 has 13 residues. Germline CDR1 reads MNHEY; CDR2 reads SMNVEV (reference sequence). For the CDR3, the DNA is TGTGCCAGCAGCTTGGACAGGGAGGGAGGCTACACCTTC. It specifies CASSLDREGGYTF.

The V call is TRBV12-5, the J call TRBJ1-6; D is possibly TRBD1 (5 bases). This CDR3 spans 13 amino acids. The germline CDR1 and CDR2 sequences are LGHNT and FRNRAP. V gave up 6 bases and J gave up 7 bases, with 10 bases separating them. The CDR3 DNA is TGTGCTAGTGGAATAGACAGCAATTCACCCCTCCACTTT. Amino acids: CASGIDSNSPLHF.

This clone was recorded once. This rearrangement joins TRBV24-1 to TRBJ1-2; 8 bases line up with TRBD1. The CDR3 length is 17 residues. The germline V gene encodes CDR1 KGHDR and CDR2 SFDVKD. The ends lost 4 bases at V and 4 bases at J; junction bases unmatched: 13. The CDR3 region is CATSEKDRTGSSYGYTF. DNA of the CDR3: TGTGCCACCAGTGAAAAGGATCGGACAGGGTCCTCCTATGGCTACACCTTC.

The chain recombines TRBV10-2 with TRBJ2-1, with D possibly TRBD2 on 7 matching bases. The V gene's germline CDR1 is WSHSY and CDR2 SAAADI. Trimming left V 3 bases short and J 6 bases short, with 12 bases between. This CDR3 spans 14 amino acids. The CDR3 loop reads CASSDGGGLNEQFF. Here the CDR3 DNA reads TGCGCCAGCAGTGATGGGGGGGGCCTCAATGAGCAGTTCTTC.

This clone has a handful of counts. The chain recombines TRBV6-6 with TRBJ1-5; D uncertain. V shed 3 bases and J shed 1 base, with 7 bases lying between them. Germline V gives CDR1 MNHNY, CDR2 SVGAGI (reference sequence). This CDR3 comprises 14 residues. CDR3 sequence reads: CASSYQRSNQPQHF. The CDR3 region has the DNA TGTGCCAGCAGTTATCAGAGGAGCAATCAGCCCCAGCATTTT.

The chain joins TRBV9 to TRBJ2-5, with 7 bases that match TRBD1. Germline V lookup: CDR1 SGDLS, CDR2 YYNGEE. This CDR3 has 14 residues. V dropped 0 bases and J dropped 5; count of bases not matched to a gene: 4. DNA for the CDR3: TGTGCCAGCAGCGTAGAGGGGGCAGCTGAGACCCAGTACTTC. This gives the protein CASSVEGAAETQYF.

This chain connects TRBV6-6 to TRBJ2-2; D is possibly TRBD2 (5 bases). The germline V gene has CDR1 MNHNY and CDR2 SVGAGI (reference sequence). Trimming stripped 7 bases from V and 4 bases from J, with 10 bases between. The CDR3 runs to 13 residues. The CDR3 loop is CASTGISTGELFF. As DNA, the CDR3 is TGTGCCAGCACGGGGATATCCACCGGGGAGCTGTTTTTT.

The chain employs TRBV6-5 and TRBJ2-7; 8 nucleotides line up with TRBD1. The CDR3 extends over 15 amino acids. The V gene's germline CDR1 is MNHEY and CDR2 SVGAGI. V lost 6 bases and J lost 5; bases outside the gene matches: 12. The CDR3, as DNA: TGTGCCAGCAGCACCCTAACGGGACAGGCCGACGAGCAGTACTTC. It encodes CASSTLTGQADEQYF.

V gene TRBV10-1 combines with J gene TRBJ2-7, with 7 bases identical to TRBD1. CDR1 and CDR2 from the germline V gene are WNHNN and SYGVQD (reference sequence). This CDR3 has 12 amino acids. V was pared by 2 bases and J by 10 bases, with 5 bases of the junction left unmatched. For the CDR3, the DNA is TGCGCCAGCAGTGAGCCGAAGGGGGCCCAGTACTTC. This codes for CASSEPKGAQYF.